This T cell receptor (beta chain) was obtained from a study of cytomegalovirus exposure and HLA in healthy donors. Worth noting for this clone: No antigen is known for it.

Whole-study findings and limits: In a later analysis, at a false discovery rate of 0.05, roughly 17,000 TCR beta sequences matched HLA alleles. The study put 150 to 200 TCR beta chains on its list as cytomegalovirus-associated. Most likely, a cluster of highly shared sequence variants arose as a sequencing artifact. In vitro testing confirmed a few CMV-associated chains as specific for CMV antigens.

PCR amplification relied on 60 Vbeta primers (plus 13 Jbeta primers). The repertoire was sequenced with immunoSEQ multiplex PCR; TCRdb's copy has only in-frame clones and lacks some. The data contain about 220,000 clones, around 80% of them singletons. V gave up 4 bases and J gave up 2 bases, with 12 bases separating them. The CDR3 covers 14 residues. The germline gives CDR1 SGDLS, CDR2 YYNGEE. The source is a man aged 40-49 years in good health and CMV-seropositive. The V gene is TRBV9, the J gene TRBJ2-5; the D gene is possibly TRBD1 (6 bases). Sample: PBMCs. For the CDR3, the DNA is TGTGCCAGCAGCCCCCGGACAGCACAAGAGACCCAGTACTTC. As protein: CASSPRTAQETQYF. The complete variable domain, with remaining parts taken from reference TRBV9 and TRBJ2-5, reads DSGVTQTPKHLITATGQRVTLRCSPRSGDLSVYWYQQSLDQGLQFLIQYYNGEERAKGNILERFSAQQFPDLHSELNLSSLELGDSALYFCASSPRTAQETQYFGPGTRLLVL.